This paragraph reports one T cell receptor beta chain. Its antigen is currently unknown. Germline V gene lookup returns CDR1 KGHDR and CDR2 SFDVKD. The CDR3 is made up of 13 amino acids. This entry is derived from a study of T cells expressing NK-cell markers. Study summary: Among eight sequenced donors, seven carried HCMV seropositivity while one was seronegative.

TCRdb re-called the 5' RACE reads, yielding one record per CDR3 amino acid sequence without DNA. The sample totals a few hundred thousand distinct CDR3 sequences. Study results and caveats: These clonotypes additionally ranked first within the CD3+CD56-NKG2C+ fraction of a handful of donors.

The receptor was isolated from a man aged 18 to 35 in good health. V and J are TRBV24-1 and TRBJ1-1; TCRdb calls TRBD1, which cannot be checked without DNA. The sample consisted of blood T cells: a sorted CD56 or NKG2C T cell subset, CD4+ or CD8+ T cells, or bulk PBMC T cells (not recorded which). CDR3: CATSERGQGEAFF.